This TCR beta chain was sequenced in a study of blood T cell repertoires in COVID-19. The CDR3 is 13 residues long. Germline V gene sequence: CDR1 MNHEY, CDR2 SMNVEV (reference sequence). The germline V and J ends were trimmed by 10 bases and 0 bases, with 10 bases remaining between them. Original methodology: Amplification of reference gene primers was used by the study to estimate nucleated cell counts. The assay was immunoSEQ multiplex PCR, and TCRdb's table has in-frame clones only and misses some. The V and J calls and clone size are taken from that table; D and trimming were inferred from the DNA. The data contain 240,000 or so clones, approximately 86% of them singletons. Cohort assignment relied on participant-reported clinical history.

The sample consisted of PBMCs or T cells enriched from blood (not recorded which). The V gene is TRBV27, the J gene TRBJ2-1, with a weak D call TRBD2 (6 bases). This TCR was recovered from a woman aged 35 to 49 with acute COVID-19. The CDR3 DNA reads TGTGCCATTGGGGGGAGCTCCTACAATGAGCAGTTCTTC. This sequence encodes CAIGGSSYNEQFF.